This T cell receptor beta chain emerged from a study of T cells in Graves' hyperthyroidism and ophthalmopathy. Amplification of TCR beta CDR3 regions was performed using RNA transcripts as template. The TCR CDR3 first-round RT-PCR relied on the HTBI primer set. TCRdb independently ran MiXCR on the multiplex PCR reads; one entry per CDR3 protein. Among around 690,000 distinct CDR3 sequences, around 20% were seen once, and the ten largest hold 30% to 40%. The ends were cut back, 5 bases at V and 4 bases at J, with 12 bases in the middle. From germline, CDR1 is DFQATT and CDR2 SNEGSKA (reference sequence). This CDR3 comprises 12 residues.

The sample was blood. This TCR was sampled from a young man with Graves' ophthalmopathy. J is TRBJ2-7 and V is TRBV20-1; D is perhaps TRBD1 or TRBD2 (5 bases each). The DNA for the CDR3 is TGCAGTGCTCCCGGGACCGATTACGAGCAGTACTTC. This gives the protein CSAPGTDYEQYF.